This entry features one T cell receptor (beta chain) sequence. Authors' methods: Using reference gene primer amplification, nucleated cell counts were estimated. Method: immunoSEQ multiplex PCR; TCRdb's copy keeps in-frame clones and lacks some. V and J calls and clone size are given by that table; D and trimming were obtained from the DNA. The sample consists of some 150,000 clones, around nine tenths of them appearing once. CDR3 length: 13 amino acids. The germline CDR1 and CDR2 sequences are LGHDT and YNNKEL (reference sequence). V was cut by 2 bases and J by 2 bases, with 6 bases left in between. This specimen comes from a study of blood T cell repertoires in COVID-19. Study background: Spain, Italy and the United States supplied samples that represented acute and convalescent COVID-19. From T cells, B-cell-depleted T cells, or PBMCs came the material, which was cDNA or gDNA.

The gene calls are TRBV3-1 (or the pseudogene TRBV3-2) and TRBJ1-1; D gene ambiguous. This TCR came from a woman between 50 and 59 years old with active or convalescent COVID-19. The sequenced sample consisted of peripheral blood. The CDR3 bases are TGTGCCAGCAGCCAATCTTGTAACACTGAAGCTTTCTTT. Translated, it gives CASSQSCNTEAFF.